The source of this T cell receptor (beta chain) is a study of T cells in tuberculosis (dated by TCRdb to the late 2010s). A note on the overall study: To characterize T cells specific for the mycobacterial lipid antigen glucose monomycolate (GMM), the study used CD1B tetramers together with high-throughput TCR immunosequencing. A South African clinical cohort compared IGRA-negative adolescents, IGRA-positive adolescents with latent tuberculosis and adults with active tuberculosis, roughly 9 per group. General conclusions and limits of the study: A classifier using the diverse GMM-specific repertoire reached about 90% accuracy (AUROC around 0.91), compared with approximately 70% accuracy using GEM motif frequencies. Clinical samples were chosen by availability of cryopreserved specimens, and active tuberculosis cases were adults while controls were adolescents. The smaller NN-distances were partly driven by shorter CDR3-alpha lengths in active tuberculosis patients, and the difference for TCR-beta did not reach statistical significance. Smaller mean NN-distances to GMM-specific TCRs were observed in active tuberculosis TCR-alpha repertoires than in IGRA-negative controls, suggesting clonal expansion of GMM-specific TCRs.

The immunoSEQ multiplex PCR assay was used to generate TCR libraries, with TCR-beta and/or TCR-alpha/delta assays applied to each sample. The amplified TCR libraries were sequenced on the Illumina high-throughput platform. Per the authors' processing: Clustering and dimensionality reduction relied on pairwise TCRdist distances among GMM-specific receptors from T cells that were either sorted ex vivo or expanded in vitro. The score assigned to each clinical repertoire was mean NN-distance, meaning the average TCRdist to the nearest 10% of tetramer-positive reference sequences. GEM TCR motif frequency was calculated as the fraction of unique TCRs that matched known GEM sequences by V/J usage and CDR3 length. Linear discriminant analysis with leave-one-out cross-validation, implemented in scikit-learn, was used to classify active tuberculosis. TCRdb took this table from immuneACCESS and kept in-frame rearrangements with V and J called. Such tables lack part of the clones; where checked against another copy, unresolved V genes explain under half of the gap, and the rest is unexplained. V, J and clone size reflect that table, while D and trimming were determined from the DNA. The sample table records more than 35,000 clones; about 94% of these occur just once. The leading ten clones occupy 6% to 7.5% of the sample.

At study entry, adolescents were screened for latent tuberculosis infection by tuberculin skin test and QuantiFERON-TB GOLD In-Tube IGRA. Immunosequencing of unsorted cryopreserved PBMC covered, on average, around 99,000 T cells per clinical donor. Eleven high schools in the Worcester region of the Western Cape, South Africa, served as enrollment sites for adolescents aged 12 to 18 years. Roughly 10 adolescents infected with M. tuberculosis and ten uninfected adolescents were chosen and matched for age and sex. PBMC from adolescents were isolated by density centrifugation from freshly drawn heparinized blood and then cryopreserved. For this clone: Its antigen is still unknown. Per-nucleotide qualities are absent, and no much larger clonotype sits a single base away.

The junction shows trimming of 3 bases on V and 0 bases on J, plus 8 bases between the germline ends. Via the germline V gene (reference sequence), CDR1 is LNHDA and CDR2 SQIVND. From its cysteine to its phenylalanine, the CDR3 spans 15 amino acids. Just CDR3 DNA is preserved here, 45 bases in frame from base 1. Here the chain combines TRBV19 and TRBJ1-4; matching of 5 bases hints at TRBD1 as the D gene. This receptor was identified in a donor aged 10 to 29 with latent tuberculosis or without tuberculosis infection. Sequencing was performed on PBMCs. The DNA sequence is TGTGCCAGTAGTATCGCGGGGGCAACTAATGAAAAACTGTTTTTT. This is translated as CASSIAGATNEKLFF.